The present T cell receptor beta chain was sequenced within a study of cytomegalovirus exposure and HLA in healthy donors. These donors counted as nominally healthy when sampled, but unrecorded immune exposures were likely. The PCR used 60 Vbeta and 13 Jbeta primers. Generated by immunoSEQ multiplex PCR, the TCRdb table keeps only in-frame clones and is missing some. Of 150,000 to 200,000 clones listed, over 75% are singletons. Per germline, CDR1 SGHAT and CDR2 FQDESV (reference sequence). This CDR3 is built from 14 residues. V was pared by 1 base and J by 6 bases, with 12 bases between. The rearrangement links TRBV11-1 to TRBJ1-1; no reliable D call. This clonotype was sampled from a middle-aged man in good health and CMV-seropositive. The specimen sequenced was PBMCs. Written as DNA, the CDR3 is TGTGCCAGCAGCTTAGGCGACACTTTTCCTGAAGCTTTCTTT. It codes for CASSLGDTFPEAFF.